The 2 T cell receptor beta chains reported below all come from one sample, sequenced in a study of blood T cell repertoires in COVID-19. Sequencing used immunoSEQ multiplex PCR; TCRdb keeps in-frame clones, though not all of them. The sample includes 25,000 to 40,000 clones, roughly 87% seen only once; the top ten take around 17%. The sequenced sample consisted of peripheral blood. All receptors come from a woman in her sixties with active COVID-19.

The rearrangement links TRBV24-1 to TRBJ2-3, with a tentative D call TRBD2 (6 bases). The germline CDR1 and CDR2 sequences are KGHDR and SFDVKD. The V end lost 2 bases, the J end lost 2 bases, and 13 bases lay between the germline ends. The CDR3 runs to 16 residues. The CDR3 nucleotides are TGTGCCACCAGTGATTCCGGAATAGCGGTCACAGATACGCAGTATTTT. It codes for CATSDSGIAVTDTQYF.

The chain employs TRBV27 and TRBJ2-7; TRBD2 aligns across 8 bases. CDR1 MNHEY and CDR2 SMNVEV come from the germline V gene (reference sequence). Germline trimming cut 10 bases from V and 3 bases from J; bases unmatched to any gene: 8. This CDR3 region has 13 residues. The CDR3 here is CATRIAGNYEQYF. DNA of the CDR3: TGTGCCACGAGGATAGCGGGGAACTACGAGCAGTACTTC.